This is a list of T cell receptor beta chains from one sample in a study of cytomegalovirus exposure and HLA in healthy donors. Sequencing was performed with immunoSEQ multiplex PCR; in TCRdb, only in-frame clones are kept and a portion is missing. The profile shows fewer than 200,000 clones, about four fifths of them singletons. The sample was PBMCs. All receptors derive from a woman in her late teens or twenties in good health and CMV-seronegative. Both conserved end residues are part of each CDR3. Fields, in order: CDR3 DNA, CDR3 protein, J gene, clone size, V gene, D gene. D genes are given only for firm matches. Clone size is given for some rows only: seen once, a few or many times, or a class if the clone is expanded.

DNA: TGCGCCAGCTTCCAGTGGTCGGGACAGGGCGATAATAACTATGGCTACACCTTC
CDR3: CASFQWSGQGDNNYGYTF
J: TRBJ1-2
size: .
V: TRBV10-2
D: TRBD1

DNA: TGTGCCAGCAGTTCGGGACTCGGAAACACCATATATTTT
CDR3: CASSSGLGNTIYF
J: TRBJ1-3
size: once
V: TRBV27
D: .

DNA: TGTGCCAGCAGCTTAGATAAGGCGGGATTGTACGAGCAGTACTTC
CDR3: CASSLDKAGLYEQYF
J: TRBJ2-7
size: .
V: TRBV11-3
D: .

DNA: TGTGCCAGCAGTTTAACCGGAGCCTCTGGAAACACCATATATTTT
CDR3: CASSLTGASGNTIYF
J: TRBJ1-3
size: .
V: TRBV28
D: .

DNA: TGCGCCAGCACCACTAGGGATACTGAAGCTTTCTTT
CDR3: CASTTRDTEAFF
J: TRBJ1-1
size: .
V: TRBV5-1
D: .

DNA: TGTGCCATCATGGAGGGAGGGACAGATACGCAGTATTTT
CDR3: CAIMEGGTDTQYF
J: TRBJ2-3
size: .
V: TRBV10-3
D: TRBD2

DNA: TGTGCCAGCAGGACAGGGAGCTCTGGAAACACCATATATTTT
CDR3: CASRTGSSGNTIYF
J: TRBJ1-3
size: .
V: TRBV2
D: TRBD1

DNA: TGCAGCGCACTAGCGGGAGGGCCGATAAATGAGCAGTTCTTC
CDR3: CSALAGGPINEQFF
J: TRBJ2-1
size: .
V: TRBV29-1
D: TRBD2

DNA: TGTGCCAGCAAGGGAGGGTCTGGGGCCAACGTCCTGACTTTC
CDR3: CASKGGSGANVLTF
J: TRBJ2-6
size: .
V: TRBV9
D: TRBD2

DNA: TGTGCCAGCAGGGGAGCGGGAGGGGGGGAGACCCAGTACTTC
CDR3: CASRGAGGGETQYF
J: TRBJ2-5
size: few
V: TRBV28
D: TRBD2

DNA: TGCGCCAGCAGCTTGTTGGCCCAAGAGACCCAGTACTTC
CDR3: CASSLLAQETQYF
J: TRBJ2-5
size: .
V: TRBV5-1
D: .

DNA: TGTGCCAGCAGGCGGGGGAATTACGAGCAGTACTTC
CDR3: CASRRGNYEQYF
J: TRBJ2-7
size: .
V: TRBV6-5
D: TRBD2

DNA: TGTGCCAGCAGCGAGGGGACAGGGGGCGGAATGGACAATGAGCAGTTCTTC
CDR3: CASSEGTGGGMDNEQFF
J: TRBJ2-1
size: .
V: TRBV5-6
D: TRBD1

DNA: TGCGCCAGCAGTCCCGGGACTAGGGGCGAGACCCAGTACTTC
CDR3: CASSPGTRGETQYF
J: TRBJ2-5
size: few
V: TRBV5-1
D: TRBD2

DNA: TGTGCCAGCAGCAGAACGGGGGGAGGGAACACTGAAGCTTTCTTT
CDR3: CASSRTGGGNTEAFF
J: TRBJ1-1
size: .
V: TRBV11-2
D: .

DNA: TGTGCCAGCAGACGGACAGAAAACAATGAGCAGTTCTTC
CDR3: CASRRTENNEQFF
J: TRBJ2-1
size: .
V: TRBV6-5
D: .

DNA: TGTGCCATCAGTGAGCCCGACAGGAGCCCCTACAATGAGCAGTTCTTC
CDR3: CAISEPDRSPYNEQFF
J: TRBJ2-1
size: .
V: TRBV10-3
D: .

DNA: TGTGCCAGCAGCTTACTGGCGGCAGGGACTGAAGCTTTCTTT
CDR3: CASSLLAAGTEAFF
J: TRBJ1-1
size: .
V: TRBV7-2
D: .

DNA: TGTGCCAGCAGCTTGGTAGGAGTACCCTCTGGGGCCAACGTCCTGACTTTC
CDR3: CASSLVGVPSGANVLTF
J: TRBJ2-6
size: .
V: TRBV5-4
D: .

DNA: TGTGCCTGGGCGACAGGGGGGGATCAGCCCCAGCATTTT
CDR3: CAWATGGDQPQHF
J: TRBJ1-5
size: .
V: TRBV30
D: TRBD1

DNA: TGTGCCAGCAGCTTAGCGGGGAGGAATGCTTATGAGCAGTTCTTC
CDR3: CASSLAGRNAYEQFF
J: TRBJ2-1
size: .
V: TRBV7-8
D: .

DNA: TGTGCCAGTAGTAAGGACAGGGGGAGCAATCAGCCCCAGCATTTT
CDR3: CASSKDRGSNQPQHF
J: TRBJ1-5
size: .
V: TRBV19
D: TRBD1

DNA: TGTGCCAGTACCAGGGACAGGGGCCTTACAAAACTGTTTTTT
CDR3: CASTRDRGLTKLFF
J: TRBJ1-4
size: .
V: TRBV19
D: TRBD1

DNA: TGTGCCAGCAGCTTAGGGGAAGGGGACTACAATGAGCAGTTCTTC
CDR3: CASSLGEGDYNEQFF
J: TRBJ2-1
size: .
V: TRBV7-9
D: .

DNA: TGTGCCAGCAGTCCCGCCGTCGAGATGAACACTGAAGCTTTCTTT
CDR3: CASSPAVEMNTEAFF
J: TRBJ1-1
size: once
V: TRBV28
D: .

DNA: TGTGCCAGCAGGACAGGGACTTATGAGCAGTACTTC
CDR3: CASRTGTYEQYF
J: TRBJ2-5
size: .
V: TRBV2
D: .

DNA: TGTGCCAGCAGTTACCCCGGGACACCGACCTACGAGCAGTACTTC
CDR3: CASSYPGTPTYEQYF
J: TRBJ2-7
size: .
V: TRBV6-5
D: .

DNA: TGTGCCAGCAGCTATCGTGGTAGCGGGAAAACCCACCATGAGCAGTTCTTC
CDR3: CASSYRGSGKTHHEQFF
J: TRBJ2-1
size: few
V: TRBV11-3
D: TRBD2

DNA: TGTGCCAGCAGCCCCTTGTGGAGGGGCAGGGAGAACACTGAAGCTTTCTTT
CDR3: CASSPLWRGRENTEAFF
J: TRBJ1-1
size: .
V: TRBV14
D: .

DNA: TGTGCCAGCAGCTTGCCCCGGGGACAGGGTACAGATACGCAGTATTTT
CDR3: CASSLPRGQGTDTQYF
J: TRBJ2-3
size: few
V: TRBV5-4
D: TRBD1